The rows below give T cell receptor beta chains drawn from one sample of a study of monozygotic twins with inflammatory bowel disease. TCRdb re-analyzed the 5' RACE reads; it lists each CDR3 protein once, without DNA. The table lists a few hundred thousand distinct CDR3 sequences. The sequenced sample was blood. The receptors stem from a human donor with ulcerative colitis or Crohn's disease, or a healthy co-twin of an affected twin (not recorded which). Each CDR3 is given with its conserved first and last residue.

TRBV5-5	TRBJ2-5	CASSPPTSGGYQYF
TRBV3-1	TRBJ1-1	CASSHGQGITEAFF
TRBV5-1	TRBJ1-5	CASTLGGELNQPQHF
TRBV15	TRBJ1-2	CATSTRQGEGYGYTF
TRBV6-5	TRBJ2-5	CASSLGHGRHQETQYF
TRBV5-1	TRBJ2-1	CASSPLGTSGGSYNEQFF
TRBV4-2	TRBJ2-7	CASSPSGTGYEQYF
TRBV5-1	TRBJ1-1	CASRWGTGGFEDTEAFF
TRBV12-3/TRBV12-4	TRBJ1-5	CASSLRDHSNQPQHF
TRBV6-1	TRBJ2-2	CASSKTRTYSTGELFF
TRBV7-7	TRBJ2-7	CASSLDAGREQYF
TRBV6-4	TRBJ1-4	CASSADYNEKLFF
TRBV24-1	TRBJ2-2	CATKDWNTGELFF
TRBV27	TRBJ1-1	CASRSPGRNTEAFF
TRBV5-1	TRBJ2-7	CASSLGDRGSSYEQYF
TRBV5-1	TRBJ1-1	CASSGTGVNTEAFF
TRBV12-3/TRBV12-4	TRBJ2-1	CASQGYNEQFF
TRBV2	TRBJ2-5	CASKDGTASGGIETQYF
TRBV18	TRBJ1-5	CASSPGRGHLQPQHF
TRBV12-3/TRBV12-4	TRBJ2-1	CASSSESWPYNEQFF
TRBV2	TRBJ2-7	CASSATGSPEQYF
TRBV6-5	TRBJ1-6	CASRGYNSPLHF
TRBV5-1	TRBJ2-5	CASSRGVETQYF
TRBV4-2	TRBJ1-1	CASGKGGNTEAFF
TRBV20-1	TRBJ2-1	CSAISGGPGDEQFF
TRBV18	TRBJ2-1	CASSPNSFQSSYNEQFF
TRBV20-1	TRBJ1-2	CSARATDLTGYTF
TRBV5-5	TRBJ2-5	CASSSPFVAGGQETQYF
TRBV11-3	TRBJ2-1	CASSLRGQGVSNEQFF
TRBV6-1	TRBJ1-3	CASSTLEGTGNTIYF
TRBV20-1	TRBJ2-2	CSAPHTGRELFF
TRBV13	TRBJ2-7	CASSPPGAYEQYF
TRBV7-3	TRBJ2-2	CASQGQGRTGELFF
TRBV29-1	TRBJ2-7	CSVEGGGTAYEQYF
TRBV10-3	TRBJ2-3	CAISGTSGPPTDTQYF
TRBV9	TRBJ2-3	CASSGASGGIADTQYF
TRBV6-4	TRBJ2-3	CASSDSSADTQYF
TRBV11-3	TRBJ2-3	CASSLDTAGGSTDTQYF
TRBV7-6	TRBJ2-1	CASSPLPTEQFF
TRBV9	TRBJ2-1	CASSKSGADYNEQFF
TRBV21-1	TRBJ1-5	CASSQTYLDVRNQPQHF
TRBV7-3	TRBJ2-1	CASSLQGTSSYNEQFF
TRBV5-4	TRBJ2-5	CASSAQRAQETQYF
TRBV5-1	TRBJ2-7	CASRVGALSSYEQYF
TRBV11-3	TRBJ2-1	CASSLVSTSGGYNEQFF
TRBV12-3/TRBV12-4	TRBJ2-3	CASSPGQSFSDTQYF
TRBV12-3/TRBV12-4	TRBJ2-5	CASSYLGTLETQYF
TRBV6-2/TRBV6-3	TRBJ1-6	CASSPGTGSSPLHF
TRBV6-1	TRBJ2-1	CASSEVRGSGGHETVEQFF
TRBV4-3	TRBJ2-7	CASSRLTGTTYEQYF
TRBV4-2	TRBJ2-5	CASSQERASVQETQYF
TRBV7-2	TRBJ1-4	CASSPNRGVNEKLFF
TRBV6-1	TRBJ2-6	CASSEGGGRVLTF
TRBV3-1	TRBJ1-1	CASSRQRDREAFF
TRBV7-2	TRBJ1-1	CASSNHQGAFF
TRBV18	TRBJ1-2	CASSTAGQNYGYTF